The T cell receptor (beta chain) under discussion was sequenced for a study of post-analysis software for immune sequencing data. Study at large: Multiple sclerosis in the patients followed relapsing-remitting, secondary progressive and progressive-relapsing courses. Findings and caveats of the study: Diversity measured as normalized Chao1 was significantly lower in multiple sclerosis patients than in controls. Pronounced co-clustering by F measure was evident among identically batched samples. A few TRBV segments appeared more often in patients than in controls, and TRBV5-6, TRBV5-1 and TRBV20-1 were among these.

cDNA libraries for TCR beta contained unique molecular identifiers. T cells numbering about 0.9 to 11 million gave rise to around 500,000 cDNA molecules. In TCRdb, the PCR reads were re-called with MiXCR into one record per CDR3 protein. The sample includes approximately 440,000 distinct CDR3 sequences, over 35% of them seen just once. V dropped 0 bases and J dropped 6; count of bases not matched to a gene: 10. The CDR3 has 17 residues. Germline V lookup: CDR1 LGHNA, CDR2 YNFKEQ. This clonotype was detected only a few times. Antigen unknown. The receptor comes from a girl aged 5 to 17 with multiple sclerosis. The sample comprised blood. The rearrangement uses TRBV4-2 and TRBJ2-1; 8 bases map to TRBD2. CDR3 nucleotides: TGTGCCAGCAGCCAAGACGGCCGGGCTAGCGGGCGCAATGAGCAGTTCTTC. It specifies CASSQDGRASGRNEQFF.